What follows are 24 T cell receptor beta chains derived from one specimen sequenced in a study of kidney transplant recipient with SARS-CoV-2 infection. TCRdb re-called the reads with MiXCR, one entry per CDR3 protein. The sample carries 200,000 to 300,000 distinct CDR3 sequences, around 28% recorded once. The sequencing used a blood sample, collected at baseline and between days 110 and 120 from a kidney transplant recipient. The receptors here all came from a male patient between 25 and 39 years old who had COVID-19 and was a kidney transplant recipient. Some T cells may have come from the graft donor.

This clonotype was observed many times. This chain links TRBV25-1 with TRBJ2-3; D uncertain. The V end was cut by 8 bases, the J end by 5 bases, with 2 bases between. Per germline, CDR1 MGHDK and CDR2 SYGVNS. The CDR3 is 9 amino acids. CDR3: CASGDTQYF. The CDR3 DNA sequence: TGTGCCAGCGGAGATACGCAGTATTTT.

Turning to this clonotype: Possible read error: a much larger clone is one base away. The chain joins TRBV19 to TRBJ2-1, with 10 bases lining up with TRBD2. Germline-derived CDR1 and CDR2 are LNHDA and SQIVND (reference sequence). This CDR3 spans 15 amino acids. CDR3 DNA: TGTGCCAGTAGTCGGACTAGCGGAGGGTACAATGCGCAGTTCTTC. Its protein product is CASSRTSGGYNAQFF.

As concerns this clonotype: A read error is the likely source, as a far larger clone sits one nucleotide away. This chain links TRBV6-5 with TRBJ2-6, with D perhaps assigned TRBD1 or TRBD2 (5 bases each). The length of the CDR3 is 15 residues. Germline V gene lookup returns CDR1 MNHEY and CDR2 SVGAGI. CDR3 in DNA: TGTACCAGCAGCCCGGGGCTCTCCGGGGCCAACGTCCTGACTTTC. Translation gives CTSSPGLSGANVLTF.

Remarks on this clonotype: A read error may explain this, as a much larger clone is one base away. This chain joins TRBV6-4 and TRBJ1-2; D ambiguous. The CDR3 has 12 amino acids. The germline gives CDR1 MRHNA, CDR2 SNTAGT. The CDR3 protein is CTNFPPDYGYTF. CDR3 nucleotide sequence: TGTACCAACTTTCCTCCCGACTATGGCTACACCTTC.

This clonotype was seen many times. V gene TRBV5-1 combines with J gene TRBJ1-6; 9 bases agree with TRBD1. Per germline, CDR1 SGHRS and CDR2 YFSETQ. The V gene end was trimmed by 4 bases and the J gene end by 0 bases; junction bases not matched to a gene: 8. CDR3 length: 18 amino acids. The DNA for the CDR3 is TGCGCCAGCAGCCTGGGACAGGGATTGGCCTCCTATAATTCACCCCTCCACTTT. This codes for CASSLGQGLASYNSPLHF.

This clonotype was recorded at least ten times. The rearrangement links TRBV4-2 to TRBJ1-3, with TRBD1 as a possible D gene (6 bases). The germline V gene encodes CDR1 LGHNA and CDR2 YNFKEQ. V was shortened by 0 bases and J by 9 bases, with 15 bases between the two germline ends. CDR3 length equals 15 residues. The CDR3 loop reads CASSQDVTGLGTIYF. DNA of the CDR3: TGTGCCAGCAGCCAAGACGTGACAGGACTAGGCACCATATATTTT.

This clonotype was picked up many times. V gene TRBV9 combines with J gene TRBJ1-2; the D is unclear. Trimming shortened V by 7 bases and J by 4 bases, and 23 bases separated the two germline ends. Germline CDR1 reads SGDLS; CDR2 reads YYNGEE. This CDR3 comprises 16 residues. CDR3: CASLYRYSRKTYGYTF. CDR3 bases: TGTGCCAGCTTATATCGGTACTCAAGAAAGACCTATGGCTACACCTTC.

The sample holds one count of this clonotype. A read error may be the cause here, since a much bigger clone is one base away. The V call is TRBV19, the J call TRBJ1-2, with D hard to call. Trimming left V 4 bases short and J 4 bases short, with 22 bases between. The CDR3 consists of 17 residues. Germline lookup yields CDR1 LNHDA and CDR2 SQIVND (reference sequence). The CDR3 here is CASSSVMTNRKTYGYTF. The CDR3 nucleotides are TGTGCCAGTAGTAGCGTAATGACAAATCGAAAGACCTATGGCTACACCTTC. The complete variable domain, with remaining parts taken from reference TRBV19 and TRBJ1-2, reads DGGITQSPKYLFRKEGQNVTLSCEQNLNHDAMYWYRQDPGQGLRLIYYSQIVNDFQKGDIAEGYSVSREKKESFPLTVTSAQKNPTAFYLCASSSVMTNRKTYGYTFGSGTRLTVV.

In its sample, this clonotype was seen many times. CDR3 DNA sequence: TGCAGTGCTGTCCGGGCAGGCCACAATGAGCAGTTCTTC. Amino acids: CSAVRAGHNEQFF. The genes are TRBV20-1 and TRBJ2-1, with unresolved D. This CDR3 has 13 amino acids. V lost 5 bases and J 5 bases, leaving 13 bases between the germline ends. The germline gives CDR1 DFQATT, CDR2 SNEGSKA (reference sequence).

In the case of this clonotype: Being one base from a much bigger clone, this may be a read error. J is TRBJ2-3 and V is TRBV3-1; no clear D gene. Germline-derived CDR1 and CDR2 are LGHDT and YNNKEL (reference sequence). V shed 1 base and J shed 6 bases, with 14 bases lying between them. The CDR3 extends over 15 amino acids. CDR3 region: CASSQGPDPDDTQYF. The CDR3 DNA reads TGTGCCAGCAGCCAAGGTCCAGATCCGGACGATACGCAGTATTTT.

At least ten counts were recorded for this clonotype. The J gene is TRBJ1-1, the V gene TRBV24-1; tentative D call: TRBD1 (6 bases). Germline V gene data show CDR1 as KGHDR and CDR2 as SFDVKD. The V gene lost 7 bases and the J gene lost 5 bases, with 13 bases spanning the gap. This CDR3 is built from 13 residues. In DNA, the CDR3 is TGTGCCACCAGATCAGACAGGTCGACTGAAGCTTTCTTT. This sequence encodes CATRSDRSTEAFF.

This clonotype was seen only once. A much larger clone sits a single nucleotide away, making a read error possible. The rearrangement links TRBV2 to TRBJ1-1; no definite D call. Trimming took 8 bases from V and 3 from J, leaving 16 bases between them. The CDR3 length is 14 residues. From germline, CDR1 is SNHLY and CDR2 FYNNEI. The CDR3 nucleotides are TGTGCCAGCGGTAGAACAAGGGTTTACACTGAAGCTTTCTTT. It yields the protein CASGRTRVYTEAFF.

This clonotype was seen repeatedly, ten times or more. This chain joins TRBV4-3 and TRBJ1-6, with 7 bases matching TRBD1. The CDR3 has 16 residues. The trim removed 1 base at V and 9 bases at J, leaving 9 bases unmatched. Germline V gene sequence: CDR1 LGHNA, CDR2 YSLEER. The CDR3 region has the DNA TGCGCCAGCAGCCAAGGATATGACAGGGTCACTTCACCCCTCCACTTT. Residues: CASSQGYDRVTSPLHF.

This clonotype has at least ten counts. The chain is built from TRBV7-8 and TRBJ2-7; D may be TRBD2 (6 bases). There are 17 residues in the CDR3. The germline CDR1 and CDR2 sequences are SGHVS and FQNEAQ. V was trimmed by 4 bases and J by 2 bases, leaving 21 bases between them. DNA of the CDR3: TGTGCCAGCAGCTCCCTCTACGATCTAGCGCTCACCTACGAGCAGTACTTC. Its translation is CASSSLYDLALTYEQYF.

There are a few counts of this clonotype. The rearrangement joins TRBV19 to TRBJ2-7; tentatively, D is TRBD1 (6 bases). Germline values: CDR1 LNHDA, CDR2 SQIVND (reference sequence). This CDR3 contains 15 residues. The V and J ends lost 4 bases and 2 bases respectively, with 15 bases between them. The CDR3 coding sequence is TGTGCCAGTAGTAGGACCCAGGGGACCGCCTACGAGCAGTACTTC. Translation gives CASSRTQGTAYEQYF. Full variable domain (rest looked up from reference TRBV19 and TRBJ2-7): DGGITQSPKYLFRKEGQNVTLSCEQNLNHDAMYWYRQDPGQGLRLIYYSQIVNDFQKGDIAEGYSVSREKKESFPLTVTSAQKNPTAFYLCASSRTQGTAYEQYFGPGTRLTVT.

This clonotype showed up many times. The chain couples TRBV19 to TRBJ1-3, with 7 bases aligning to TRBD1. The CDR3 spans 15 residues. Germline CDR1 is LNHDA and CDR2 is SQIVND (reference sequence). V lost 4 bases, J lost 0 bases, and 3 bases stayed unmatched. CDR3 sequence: CASSTRTGSGNTIYF. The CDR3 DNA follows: TGTGCCAGTAGTACCCGGACAGGCTCTGGAAACACCATATATTTT.

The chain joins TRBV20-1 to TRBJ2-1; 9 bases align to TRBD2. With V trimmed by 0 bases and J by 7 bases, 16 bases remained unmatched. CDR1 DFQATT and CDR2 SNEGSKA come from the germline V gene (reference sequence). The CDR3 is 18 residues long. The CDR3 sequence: CSARDLGSLAGLRNEQFF. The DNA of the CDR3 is TGCAGTGCTAGAGATCTCGGTAGCCTAGCGGGATTAAGGAATGAGCAGTTCTTC.

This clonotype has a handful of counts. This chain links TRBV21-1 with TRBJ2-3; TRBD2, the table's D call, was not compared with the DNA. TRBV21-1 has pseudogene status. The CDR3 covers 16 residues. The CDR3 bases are TGTGCCAGCAGCAAAGTAGCGCCTCCCGCCACAGATACGCAGTATTTT. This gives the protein CASSKVAPPATDTQYF.

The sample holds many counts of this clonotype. CDR3 bases: TGTGCCAGCAGTCAATTATTCTCTATGCGAAAGACCTATGGCTACACCTTC. This sequence encodes CASSQLFSMRKTYGYTF. V and J are TRBV6-1 and TRBJ1-2; D unresolved. V was pared by 5 bases and J by 4 bases, with 23 bases between. The CDR3 runs to 17 residues. Germline values: CDR1 MNHNS, CDR2 SASEGT.

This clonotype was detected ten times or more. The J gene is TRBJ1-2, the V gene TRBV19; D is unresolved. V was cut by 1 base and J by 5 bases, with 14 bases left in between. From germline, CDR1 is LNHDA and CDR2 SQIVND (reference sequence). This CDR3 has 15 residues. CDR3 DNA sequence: TGTGCCAGTAGTATAGGGGTCGCCGAGTGGTATGGCTACACCTTC. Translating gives CASSIGVAEWYGYTF.

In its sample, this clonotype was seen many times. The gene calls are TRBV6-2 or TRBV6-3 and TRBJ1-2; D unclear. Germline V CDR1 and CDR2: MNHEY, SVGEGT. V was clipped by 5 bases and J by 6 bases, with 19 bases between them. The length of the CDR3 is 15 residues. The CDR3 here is CASSRTIRREDGYTF. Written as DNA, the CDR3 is TGTGCCAGCAGTCGCACTATCCGACGGGAGGATGGCTACACCTTC.

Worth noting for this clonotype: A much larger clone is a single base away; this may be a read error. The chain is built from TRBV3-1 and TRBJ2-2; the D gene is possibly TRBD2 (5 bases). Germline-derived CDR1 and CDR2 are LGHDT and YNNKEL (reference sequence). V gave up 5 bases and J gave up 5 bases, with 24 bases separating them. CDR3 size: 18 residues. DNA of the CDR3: TGTGCCAGCAGCTGTAGCGTTCCCATTTCAGGCTTAACCGGGGAGCTGTTTTTT. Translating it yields CASSCSVPISGLTGELFF. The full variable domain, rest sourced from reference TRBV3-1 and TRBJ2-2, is DTAVSQTPKYLVTQMGNDKSIKCEQNLGHDTMYWYKQDSKKFLKIMFSYNNKELIINETVPNRFSPKSPDKAHLNLHINSLELGDSAVYFCASSCSVPISGLTGELFFGEGSRLTVL.

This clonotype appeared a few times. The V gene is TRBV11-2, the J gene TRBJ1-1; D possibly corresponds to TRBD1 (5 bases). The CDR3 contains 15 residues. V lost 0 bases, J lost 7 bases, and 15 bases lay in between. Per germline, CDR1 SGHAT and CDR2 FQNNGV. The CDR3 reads CASSLDLNPGNEAFF. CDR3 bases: TGTGCCAGCAGCTTAGATCTCAATCCAGGGAATGAAGCTTTCTTT.

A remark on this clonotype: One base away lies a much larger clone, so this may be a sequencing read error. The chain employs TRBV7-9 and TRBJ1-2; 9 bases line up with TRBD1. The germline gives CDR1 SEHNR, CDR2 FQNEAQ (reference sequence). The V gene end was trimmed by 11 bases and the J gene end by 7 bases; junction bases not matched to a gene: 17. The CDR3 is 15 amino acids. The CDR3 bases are TGTGCCGCGGACAGGGGAGATTCATCACCTCTTGGCTACACCTTC. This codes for CAADRGDSSPLGYTF. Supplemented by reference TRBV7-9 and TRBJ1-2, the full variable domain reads DTGVSQNPRHKITKRGQNVTFRCDPISEHNRLYWYRQTLGQGPEFLTYFQNEAQLEKSRLLSDRFSAERPKGSFSTLEIQRTEQGDSAMYLCAADRGDSSPLGYTFGSGTRLTVV.